This TCR beta chain came from a study of lymphopenia after photon versus proton radiotherapy. V was clipped by 7 bases and J by 7 bases; unmatched bases: 9. CDR1 SQVTM and CDR2 ANQGSEA come from the germline V gene. This CDR3 spans 13 amino acids. Sequencing was performed with immunoSEQ multiplex PCR; in TCRdb, only in-frame clones are kept and a portion is missing. Of about 45,000 clones listed, roughly 85% are singletons. The material was peripheral blood, obtained from a patient treated with photon-based radiotherapy. The chain links TRBV29-1 to TRBJ1-4; 7 nucleotides agree with TRBD1. This sequence originates from a man aged 35-49 years with gastric cancer. The CDR3 coding sequence is TGCAGCGGCCTAGGGGGCGGCGGTGAAAAACTGTTTTTT. It translates to CSGLGGGGEKLFF. The whole variable domain, remainder taken from reference TRBV29-1 and TRBJ1-4, is SAVISQKPSRDICQRGTSLTIQCQVDSQVTMMFWYRQQPGQSLTLIATANQGSEATYESGFVIDKFPISRPNLTFSTLTVSNMSPEDSSIYLCSGLGGGGEKLFFGSGTQLSVL.